This T cell receptor beta chain is from a study of blood T cell repertoires in COVID-19. Produced via immunoSEQ multiplex PCR; TCRdb's table is partial and in-frame only. The repertoire has roughly 170,000 clones, 70% to 80% of them found once; the top ten carry roughly 17%. J was trimmed by 5 bases and V by 3 bases; bases with no gene match: 6. The CDR3 spans 14 residues. Looked up from germline, CDR1 is SGHTA and CDR2 is FQGTGA. The rearrangement joins TRBV7-3 to TRBJ2-7, with TRBD2 matching 8 bases. The sample comprised PBMCs or T cells enriched from blood (not recorded which). The source of this sequence is a woman in her fifties or sixties who had recovered from COVID-19. CDR3 sequence: CASSFAGGVDEQYF. The DNA for the CDR3 is TGTGCCAGCAGCTTTGCGGGAGGCGTGGACGAGCAGTACTTC.